The sequence of this TCR beta chain was determined in a study of identical twins. Notes on the study in general: For out-of-frame alpha sequences shared by twins, low generation probability was in excess. The analysis was cross-sectional rather than longitudinal within donors.

Germline CDR1 and CDR2: DFQATT and SNEGSKA (reference sequence). The CDR3 spans 14 residues. Trimming stripped 1 base from V and 6 bases from J, with 10 bases between. Carrying unique molecular identifiers, the cDNA also gained a universal primer site through template switching. TCRdb re-analysed the 5' RACE reads in MiXCR, keeping a single row per CDR3 protein. Among 500,000 to 650,000 distinct CDR3 sequences listed, about 7% were seen once. This clonotype was counted only a few times. Antigen unknown. These records were also assigned to another study, of yellow fever vaccine responses in identical twins.

The clonotype comes from a woman under 30 in good health. The material sequenced was PBMCs. The gene calls are TRBV20-1 and TRBJ2-6, with D perhaps being TRBD1 or TRBD2 (5 bases each). The CDR3 loop reads CSARGGTAANVLTF. The CDR3 DNA reads TGCAGTGCTAGAGGGGGGACCGCGGCCAACGTCCTGACTTTC.